This TCR beta chain appears in the sequencing data of a study of T cell responses to AZD1222 COVID-19 vaccine. Study information: Analyses pooled second doses at about 4 or about 12 weeks. Study observations and caveats: A reported finding is that nearly half of spike-specific TCRs target unmutated variant regions.

Assay used: immunoSEQ multiplex PCR; TCRdb lists only in-frame clones, some missing. The sample includes under 150,000 clones, roughly 92% of them seen just once. Germline-derived CDR1 and CDR2 are KGHSH and LQKENI. The CDR3 is 15 residues long. Trimming cost V 3 bases and J 3 bases, with 15 bases left between them. This clone has just one count. Its target is unknown. This material consisted of peripheral blood, taken on day 0 of AZD1222 vaccination. The source is an adult in good health. The chain has TRBV18 and TRBJ2-7, with D maybe TRBD2 (5 bases). The CDR3 DNA reads TGTGCCAGCTCACCTACTCTAGCAGGCCTCTACGAGCAGTACTTC. Amino acid sequence: CASSPTLAGLYEQYF.